The clone carrying this TCR beta chain was observed many times. Its antigen is not known. The CDR3 consists of 14 residues. Deletions cut 0 bases from V and 5 bases from J, with 8 bases between. Germline CDR1 SGHRS, CDR2 YFSETQ. The sample belongs to a study of response to subunit inactivated influenza vaccine. Study observations and caveats: There was a suggestion from the authors that each seasonal influenza vaccination recruits few new T cells.

In TCRdb, the RT-PCR reads were re-called with MiXCR into one record per CDR3 protein. The table shows 500,000 or so distinct CDR3 sequences, with 11% occurring only once. The TCR originated in a man aged 50-59 years who received an inactivated influenza vaccine. Sequences were derived from PBMCs from blood, sampled roughly 45 days after vaccination. This chain links TRBV5-1 with TRBJ1-4, with D perhaps TRBD1 (5 bases). The CDR3 coding sequence is TGCGCCAGCAGCTTGGACGGGACGAATGAAAAACTGTTTTTT. Protein product: CASSLDGTNEKLFF.